The 30 T cell receptor beta chains in this list originate from one sample, sequenced in a study of blood T cell repertoires in COVID-19 (dated by TCRdb to the early 2020s). Receptor libraries were prepared by the immunoSEQ multiplex PCR assay. TCRdb took this table from immuneACCESS and kept in-frame rearrangements with V and J called. Such tables lack part of the clones; where checked against another copy, unresolved V genes explain under half of the gap, and the rest is unexplained. Here the sample has 150,000 or so clones; approximately 82% occur a single time. The ten largest clones capture over 10% of the sample. Source material: peripheral blood. Receptor source: a man in his 70s who had recovered from COVID-19.

The chain combines TRBV3-1 (or the pseudogene TRBV3-2) with TRBJ1-1, with 7 nucleotides matching TRBD1. CDR1 and CDR2 from the germline V gene are LGHDT and YNNKEL (reference sequence). V dropped 4 bases and J dropped 5; count of bases not matched to a gene: 7. This CDR3 comprises 14 residues. The CDR3: CASSPPSGGTEAFF. As DNA, the CDR3 is TGTGCCAGCAGCCCCCCCTCAGGGGGGACTGAAGCTTTCTTT.

The J gene is TRBJ1-1, the V gene TRBV7-2; a possible D gene is TRBD1 (6 bases). This CDR3 has 14 amino acids. Germline assignment: CDR1 SGHTA and CDR2 FQGNSA. V was cut by 3 bases and J by 0 bases, with 8 bases left in between. CDR3 DNA: TGTGCCAGCAGCTTGAGACAGGTGAACACTGAAGCTTTCTTT. The encoded protein is CASSLRQVNTEAFF. The whole variable domain, filled in from reference TRBV7-2 and TRBJ1-1, reads GAGVSQSPSNKVTEKGKDVELRCDPISGHTALYWYRQSLGQGLEFLIYFQGNSAPDKSGLPSDRFSAERTGGSVSTLTIQRTQQEDSAVYLCASSLRQVNTEAFFGQGTRLTVV.

The chain links TRBV19 to TRBJ2-2; D is possibly TRBD2 (5 bases). The V gene's germline CDR1 is LNHDA and CDR2 SQIVND (reference sequence). This CDR3 region has 13 residues. Trimming removed 3 bases at V and 4 bases at J, with 6 bases between. In nucleotides, the CDR3 is TGTGCCAGTAGTATGAGGGTCACCGGGGAGCTGTTTTTT. Translating it yields CASSMRVTGELFF.

The chain uses TRBV5-4 and TRBJ2-7; the D gene is possibly TRBD2 (6 bases). V was pared by 1 base and J by 7 bases, with 12 bases between. The length of the CDR3 is 13 residues. The germline V gene encodes CDR1 SGHNT and CDR2 YYREEE (reference sequence). CDR3 region: CASSLRDLGEQYF. CDR3 in DNA: TGTGCCAGCAGCTTGAGGGACTTGGGGGAGCAGTACTTC.

This sequence joins TRBV6-5 and TRBJ1-4; 10 positions match TRBD1. In germline, CDR1 is MNHEY, CDR2 SVGAGI. This CDR3 has 14 residues. The J segment lost 6 bases and the V segment lost 6 bases, leaving 4 bases of the junction unmatched. CDR3 residues: CASRSGTGDEKLFF. The CDR3 nucleotides are TGTGCCAGCAGATCCGGGACAGGGGATGAAAAACTGTTTTTT.

The V gene is TRBV6-2 or TRBV6-3, the J gene TRBJ2-3, with D uncertain. The CDR3 contains 16 residues. Germline V gives CDR1 MNHEY, CDR2 SVGEGT. V dropped 0 bases and J dropped 0 bases, with 10 bases sitting between them. Here the CDR3 reads CASSYSRGTSTDTQYF. CDR3 nucleotides: TGTGCCAGCAGTTACTCGCGCGGAACGAGCACAGATACGCAGTATTTT.

The rearrangement links TRBV3-1 (or the pseudogene TRBV3-2) to TRBJ2-7, with a weak D call TRBD1 (6 bases). The V and J ends lost 1 base and 2 bases respectively, with 12 bases between them. CDR3 length: 15 amino acids. CDR1 LGHDT and CDR2 YNNKEL come from the germline V gene (reference sequence). In nucleotides, the CDR3 is TGTGCCAGCAGCCAAGGTGGCGACAGGACCTACGAGCAGTACTTC. It translates to CASSQGGDRTYEQYF.

The chain has TRBV19 and TRBJ2-6; 7 nucleotides match TRBD1. The germline gives CDR1 LNHDA, CDR2 SQIVND (reference sequence). The V segment lost 5 bases and the J segment 1 base; nucleotides outside the gene matches: 14. This CDR3 comprises 19 residues. The CDR3 DNA reads TGTGCCAGTAGTCCGGGACAGAGGGACCCGGGGTCTGGGGCCAACGTCCTGACTTTC. Amino acid sequence: CASSPGQRDPGSGANVLTF. Together with reference TRBV19 and TRBJ2-6, the CDR3 gives the full variable domain: DGGITQSPKYLFRKEGQNVTLSCEQNLNHDAMYWYRQDPGQGLRLIYYSQIVNDFQKGDIAEGYSVSREKKESFPLTVTSAQKNPTAFYLCASSPGQRDPGSGANVLTFGAGSRLTVL.

The chain has TRBV5-8 and TRBJ1-6; 7 positions match TRBD1. CDR1 SGHTS and CDR2 YDEGEE come from the germline V gene. The J segment lost 9 bases and the V segment lost 3 bases, leaving 12 bases of the junction unmatched. The CDR3 sequence is 16 residues long. The chain's CDR3 is CASSWTGTARGSPLHF. The CDR3 region has the DNA TGTGCCAGCAGCTGGACCGGGACAGCCAGAGGTTCACCCCTCCACTTT. The full variable domain, rest sourced from reference TRBV5-8 and TRBJ1-6, is EAGVTQSPTHLIKTRGQQATLRCSPISGHTSVYWYQQALGLGLQFLLWYDEGEERNRGNFPPRFSGRQFPNYSSELNVNALELEDSALYLCASSWTGTARGSPLHFGNGTRLTVT.

In regard to this clone: A read error may produce the germline difference seen at one junction end. The chain employs TRBV3-1 (or the pseudogene TRBV3-2) and TRBJ2-6, with D maybe TRBD1 (6 bases). The germline gives CDR1 LGHDT, CDR2 YNNKEL (reference sequence). The CDR3 length is 17 residues. The CDR3 spells CASSQENRASWANVLTF. CDR3 nucleotides: TGTGCCAGCAGCCAAGAGAACAGGGCCTCTTGGGCCAACGTCCTGACTTTC.

This sequence joins TRBV2 and TRBJ2-5; possible D gene TRBD2, 5 bases. Per the germline V gene, CDR1 is SNHLY and CDR2 is FYNNEI. This CDR3 region has 14 residues. As DNA, the CDR3 is TGTGCGACCCAGGAGGCCCAGACCCAAGAGACCCAGTACTTC. Amino acid sequence: CATQEAQTQETQYF.

The rearrangement links TRBV9 to TRBJ2-5; 7 bases fit TRBD2. Germline V lookup: CDR1 SGDLS, CDR2 YYNGEE. CDR3 length equals 16 residues. Trimming at V came to 1 base and at J to 1 base, leaving 7 bases not matched to a gene. The CDR3 DNA reads TGTGCCAGCAGCGTATCGAGCGGGGCAACCCAAGAGACCCAGTACTTC. Encoded protein: CASSVSSGATQETQYF.

V usage is TRBV9 and J usage is TRBJ2-1; D perhaps matches TRBD1 (6 bases). Trimming removed 3 bases from V and 0 bases from J, with 19 bases in between. The CDR3 loop spans 18 amino acids. The germline V gene encodes CDR1 SGDLS and CDR2 YYNGEE. CDR3 nucleotide sequence: TGTGCCAGCAGCGACACCAGCACGGGACATCGCTCCTACAATGAGCAGTTCTTC. Amino acids: CASSDTSTGHRSYNEQFF.

The genes are TRBV4-2 and TRBJ2-7; TRBD2 might be the D (6 bases). The CDR3 is made up of 16 amino acids. Trimming took 0 bases from V and 0 from J, leaving 12 bases between them. Per germline, CDR1 LGHNA and CDR2 YNFKEQ. The CDR3 sequence: CASSQEWSGSSYEQYF. CDR3 sequence (DNA): TGTGCCAGCAGCCAAGAGTGGAGCGGGTCCTCCTACGAGCAGTACTTC.

The chain has TRBV19 and TRBJ2-2; the match to TRBD2 covers 11 bases. Germline V CDR1 and CDR2: LNHDA, SQIVND (reference sequence). The J segment lost 9 bases and the V segment lost 3 bases, leaving 9 bases of the junction unmatched. CDR3 length: 16 residues. The CDR3 DNA sequence: TGTGCCAGTAGTATCCTAGCTACTAGCGGGAGCCGGGAGCTGTTTTTT. It translates to CASSILATSGSRELFF. Full variable domain (outside the CDR3, taken from reference TRBV19 and TRBJ2-2): DGGITQSPKYLFRKEGQNVTLSCEQNLNHDAMYWYRQDPGQGLRLIYYSQIVNDFQKGDIAEGYSVSREKKESFPLTVTSAQKNPTAFYLCASSILATSGSRELFFGEGSRLTVL.

The rearrangement links TRBV5-5 to TRBJ1-5, with 9 bases aligning to TRBD1. CDR3 length: 14 residues. V lost 4 bases, J lost 3 bases, and 2 bases stayed unmatched. From germline, CDR1 is SGHKS and CDR2 YYEKEE (reference sequence). The CDR3 region is CASSRTGANQPQHF. CDR3 coding DNA: TGTGCCAGCAGCCGGACAGGGGCCAATCAGCCCCAGCATTTT.

DNA of the CDR3: TGTGCCAGCAGTCCCCGGACTAGCGGGAGGGTATTCTCCTACAATGAGCAGTTCTTC. Amino acid sequence: CASSPRTSGRVFSYNEQFF. This chain connects TRBV2 to TRBJ2-1; 15 nucleotides agree with TRBD2. Germline-derived CDR1 and CDR2 are SNHLY and FYNNEI. The V and J ends lost 5 bases and 0 bases, in that order; junction bases with no gene match: 8. There are 19 residues in the CDR3.

The rearrangement joins TRBV5-1 to TRBJ2-3, with a tentative D call TRBD1 (5 bases). CDR1 and CDR2 (germline): SGHRS, YFSETQ. Between the trimmed V and J ends, which lost 0 bases and 1 base, there was a span of 12 bases. This CDR3 has 16 amino acids. The CDR3 region is CASSLDPGQGTDTQYF. The CDR3 bases are TGCGCCAGCAGCTTGGATCCAGGGCAGGGCACAGATACGCAGTATTTT.

V and J are TRBV19 and TRBJ2-5, with a possible D match to TRBD2 (5 bases). Trimming shortened V by 1 base and J by 5 bases, and 8 bases separated the two germline ends. The CDR3 runs to 13 residues. The germline V gene encodes CDR1 LNHDA and CDR2 SQIVND (reference sequence). The CDR3 sequence is CASSIGRRETQYF. The CDR3, as DNA: TGTGCCAGTAGTATAGGGCGGAGGGAGACCCAGTACTTC.

The rearrangement joins TRBV3-1 (or the pseudogene TRBV3-2) to TRBJ1-2; unclear D gene. V was trimmed by 2 bases and J by 1 base, leaving 2 bases between them. CDR3 length: 12 amino acids. Germline values: CDR1 LGHDT, CDR2 YNNKEL (reference sequence). The CDR3 DNA follows: TGTGCCAGCAGCCAATATAACTATGGCTACACCTTC. Its protein product is CASSQYNYGYTF.

The chain employs TRBV12-3 or TRBV12-4 and TRBJ2-7, with no clear D. Trimming cost V 3 bases and J 0 bases, with 6 bases left between them. CDR3 size: 13 residues. The CDR3 here is CASSFYSSYEQYF. The DNA of the CDR3 is TGTGCCAGCAGTTTTTACAGCTCCTACGAGCAGTACTTC.

V and J are TRBV7-8 and TRBJ2-2, with TRBD1 as a possible D gene (5 bases). Trimming pared 1 base from V and 0 bases from J, leaving 18 bases between. The CDR3 runs to 19 residues. Germline CDR1 reads SGHVS; CDR2 reads FQNEAQ. The CDR3 DNA reads TGTGCCAGCAGCTTAGAGTGGTGGCAGGGCCCCCCGAACACCGGGGAGCTGTTTTTT. This encodes CASSLEWWQGPPNTGELFF.

The chain carries TRBV7-8 and TRBJ2-2; D is unclear. The ends were cut back, 6 bases at V and 4 bases at J, with 12 bases in the middle. The CDR3 spans 14 residues. CDR1 is SGHVS and CDR2 is FQNEAQ in the germline V gene. The CDR3 loop is CASSSLRSTGELFF. CDR3 in DNA: TGTGCCAGCAGTTCTCTAAGGAGCACCGGGGAGCTGTTTTTT.

This clone was recorded once. This chain connects TRBV7-6 to TRBJ2-7, with D uncertain. Between the trimmed V and J ends, which lost 0 bases and 4 bases, there was a span of 16 bases. Germline-derived CDR1 and CDR2 are SGHVS and FNYEAQ. CDR3 length: 16 residues. CDR3 sequence reads: CASSLASSTPRYEQYF. In DNA form, the CDR3 reads TGTGCCAGCAGCTTAGCTTCCTCCACCCCCAGGTACGAGCAGTACTTC. Full variable domain (missing parts from reference TRBV7-6 and TRBJ2-7): GAGVSQSPRYKVTKRGQDVALRCDPISGHVSLYWYRQALGQGPEFLTYFNYEAQQDKSGLPNDRFSAERPEGSISTLTIQRTEQRDSAMYRCASSLASSTPRYEQYFGPGTRLTVT.

The genes are TRBV29-1 and TRBJ1-2; 7 nucleotides line up with TRBD1. This CDR3 has 12 amino acids. Unmatched junction bases numbered 6, after V lost 8 bases and J lost 3 bases. CDR1 SQVTM and CDR2 ANQGSEA come from the germline V gene. CDR3 coding DNA: TGCAGCTATACAGGGGCTGACTATGGCTACACCTTC. This sequence encodes CSYTGADYGYTF.

The chain couples TRBV7-2 to TRBJ2-5; possible D gene TRBD2, 5 bases. Looked up from germline, CDR1 is SGHTA and CDR2 is FQGNSA. This CDR3 has 14 residues. Trimming left V 4 bases short and J 4 bases short, with 13 bases between. This chain's CDR3 is CASSSLGWGETQYF. As DNA, the CDR3 is TGTGCCAGCAGCTCACTAGGATGGGGAGAGACCCAGTACTTC.

V and J are TRBV3-1 (or the pseudogene TRBV3-2) and TRBJ1-2; 11 nucleotides match TRBD1. V was clipped by 3 bases and J by 8 bases; unmatched bases: 8. The CDR3 spans 15 residues. Germline CDR1 and CDR2: LGHDT and YNNKEL (reference sequence). This CDR3 reads CASSQGGQGGVGYTF. The CDR3 DNA reads as TGTGCCAGCAGCCAGGGGGGACAGGGGGGAGTCGGCTACACCTTC.

The chain combines TRBV27 with TRBJ1-2; no clear D. The length of the CDR3 is 15 residues. Trimming took off 4 bases at V and 4 bases at J, with 16 bases between the two ends. Germline CDR1 reads MNHEY; CDR2 reads SMNVEV (reference sequence). CDR3 coding DNA: TGTGCCAGCAGTTCCCTGTCCCAGGTGGGCTATGGCTACACCTTC. Translated, it gives CASSSLSQVGYGYTF.

DNA for the CDR3: TGTGCCAGCAGCTTGGTCACGAGTGTGAACACCGGGGAGCTGTTTTTT. Amino acid sequence: CASSLVTSVNTGELFF. This sequence joins TRBV5-5 and TRBJ2-2; D unclear. Per the germline V gene, CDR1 is SGHKS and CDR2 is YYEKEE (reference sequence). This CDR3 spans 16 amino acids. Trimming removed 0 bases from V and 1 base from J, with 10 bases in between.

This clone was detected only once. The chain recombines TRBV18 with TRBJ1-2; 7 nucleotides agree with TRBD1. This CDR3 is built from 15 residues. From germline, CDR1 is KGHSH and CDR2 LQKENI. Trimming at V came to 3 bases and at J to 6 bases, leaving 10 bases not matched to a gene. CDR3 amino acids: CASSPGQAERDGYTF. CDR3 coding DNA: TGTGCCAGCTCACCTGGACAGGCCGAGAGGGATGGCTACACCTTC.